This TCR beta chain was found in a study of cytomegalovirus exposure and HLA in healthy donors. Findings of the study overall: The authors enumerated some 160 TCR beta chains as linked to cytomegalovirus. There were three CMV-associated chains whose specificity for CMV antigens was confirmed in vitro. First-cohort TCR clusters tended to co-occur in the approximately 110 validation repertoires, a later analysis found.

Losses at the gene ends were 6 bases for V and 5 bases for J; bases not matched to a gene: 10. The CDR3 sequence is 17 residues long. The germline V gene encodes CDR1 LNHDA and CDR2 SQIVND (reference sequence). Some clones are missing from TCRdb's copy, which holds only in-frame ones; the method was immunoSEQ multiplex PCR. The sample lists approximately 150,000 clones; roughly nine tenths were seen once. To note about this clone: Its cognate antigen is unknown.

The sample taken for sequencing was PBMCs. The clonotype comes from a woman between 18 and 29 years old in good health and CMV-seropositive. This chain uses TRBV19 with TRBJ2-2; TRBD2 agrees at 12 bases. This CDR3 is CASSPSSGRARTGELFF. As DNA, the CDR3 is TGTGCCAGTAGCCCCTCTAGCGGGAGGGCCCGGACCGGGGAGCTGTTTTTT.